The sample holds a few counts of the clone carrying this TCR beta chain. The CDR3 has 15 amino acids. With 0 bases removed from V and 1 base from J, the gap between germline ends came to 7 bases. From germline, CDR1 is LGHNA and CDR2 YSLEER. Seattle's enrolled individuals joined amid active infection and were then monitored longitudinally. As handled by the study authors: Nucleated cell counts were estimated from reference gene primer amplification. The table came from immunoSEQ multiplex PCR; TCRdb's copy has only in-frame clones and leaves some out. That table furnishes V, J and clone size, whereas the DNA furnished D and trimming. This sample has about 95,000 clones, with 75% to 90% found just once. This entry is derived from a study of blood T cell repertoires in COVID-19. As for the study in general: Spain, Italy and the United States supplied samples that represented acute and convalescent COVID-19. T cells, B-cell-depleted T cells, or PBMCs provided the cDNA or gDNA that served as material.

The clonotype comes from a man in his sixties with COVID-19, enrolled during active disease. The gene calls are TRBV4-3 and TRBJ2-1; D perhaps matches TRBD1 (6 bases). The sample taken for sequencing was peripheral blood. CDR3 region: CASSQEQGSYNEQFF. CDR3 bases: TGCGCCAGCAGCCAAGAACAGGGATCCTACAATGAGCAGTTCTTC.